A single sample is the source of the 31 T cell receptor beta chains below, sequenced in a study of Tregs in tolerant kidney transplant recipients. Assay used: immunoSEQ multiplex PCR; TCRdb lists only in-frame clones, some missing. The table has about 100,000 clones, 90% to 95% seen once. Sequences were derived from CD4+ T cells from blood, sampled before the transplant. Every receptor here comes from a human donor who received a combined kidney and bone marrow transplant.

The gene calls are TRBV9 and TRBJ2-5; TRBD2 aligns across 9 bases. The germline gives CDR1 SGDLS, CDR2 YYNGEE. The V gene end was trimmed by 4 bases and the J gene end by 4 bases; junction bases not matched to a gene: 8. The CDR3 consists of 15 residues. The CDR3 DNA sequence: TGTGCCAGCAGCCCTGAGCGGGGGGTGGGAGAGACCCAGTACTTC. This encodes CASSPERGVGETQYF.

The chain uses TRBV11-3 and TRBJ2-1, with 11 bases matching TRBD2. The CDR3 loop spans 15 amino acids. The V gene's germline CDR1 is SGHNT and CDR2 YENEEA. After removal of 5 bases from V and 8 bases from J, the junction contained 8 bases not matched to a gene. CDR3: CASSVDSGGADEQFF. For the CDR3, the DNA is TGTGCCAGCAGCGTCGATAGCGGGGGGGCCGATGAGCAGTTCTTC.

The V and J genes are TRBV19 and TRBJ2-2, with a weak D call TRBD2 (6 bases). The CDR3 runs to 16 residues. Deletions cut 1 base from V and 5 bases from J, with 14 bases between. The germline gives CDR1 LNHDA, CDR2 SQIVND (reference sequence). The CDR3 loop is CASSIAGSGLTGELFF. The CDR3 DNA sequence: TGTGCCAGTAGTATAGCGGGTAGCGGTCTGACCGGGGAGCTGTTTTTT.

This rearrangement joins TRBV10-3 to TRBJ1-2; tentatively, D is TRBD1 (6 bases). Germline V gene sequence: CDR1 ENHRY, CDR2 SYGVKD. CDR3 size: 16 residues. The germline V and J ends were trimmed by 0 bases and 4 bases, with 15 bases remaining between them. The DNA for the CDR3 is TGTGCCATCAGTGAGTCGATAAGGACAGCGCCCTATGGCTACACCTTC. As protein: CAISESIRTAPYGYTF.

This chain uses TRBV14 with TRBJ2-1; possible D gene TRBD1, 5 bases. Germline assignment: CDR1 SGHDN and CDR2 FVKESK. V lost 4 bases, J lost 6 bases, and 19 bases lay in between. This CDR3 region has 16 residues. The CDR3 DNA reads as TGTGCCAGCAGCCGACGGTGGCAGGGAATTGGCAATGAGCAGTTCTTC. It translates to CASSRRWQGIGNEQFF.

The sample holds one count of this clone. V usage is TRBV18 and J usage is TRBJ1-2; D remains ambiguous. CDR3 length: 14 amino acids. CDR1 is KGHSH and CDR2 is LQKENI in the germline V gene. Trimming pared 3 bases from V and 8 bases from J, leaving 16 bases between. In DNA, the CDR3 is TGTGCCAGCTCACCGGAACGCACAGATATGGGCTACACCTTC. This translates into CASSPERTDMGYTF. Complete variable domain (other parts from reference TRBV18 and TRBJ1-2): NAGVMQNPRHLVRRRGQEARLRCSPMKGHSHVYWYRQLPEEGLKFMVYLQKENIIDESGMPKERFSAEFPKEGPSILRIQQVVRGDSAAYFCASSPERTDMGYTFGSGTRLTVV.

CDR3 in amino acids: CASSIDSGYTDTQYF. CDR3 DNA: TGTGCCAGTAGTATAGATAGCGGTTACACAGATACGCAGTATTTT. V is TRBV19 and J is TRBJ2-3; perhaps TRBD2 as D (6 bases). V dropped 0 bases and J dropped 2 bases, with 9 bases sitting between them. Germline V lookup: CDR1 LNHDA, CDR2 SQIVND (reference sequence). The CDR3 length is 15 residues. The full variable domain, its missing parts supplied by reference TRBV19 and TRBJ2-3, is DGGITQSPKYLFRKEGQNVTLSCEQNLNHDAMYWYRQDPGQGLRLIYYSQIVNDFQKGDIAEGYSVSREKKESFPLTVTSAQKNPTAFYLCASSIDSGYTDTQYFGPGTRLTVL.

The CDR3 region is CASSLQGLRTYNEQFF. CDR3 DNA sequence: TGTGCCAGCAGCCTTCAGGGCCTCCGTACCTACAATGAGCAGTTCTTC. The chain recombines TRBV7-9 with TRBJ2-1; tentative D call: TRBD1 (5 bases). The CDR3 is made up of 16 amino acids. Trimming left V 5 bases short and J 2 bases short, with 16 bases between. Germline CDR1 SEHNR, CDR2 FQNEAQ (reference sequence).

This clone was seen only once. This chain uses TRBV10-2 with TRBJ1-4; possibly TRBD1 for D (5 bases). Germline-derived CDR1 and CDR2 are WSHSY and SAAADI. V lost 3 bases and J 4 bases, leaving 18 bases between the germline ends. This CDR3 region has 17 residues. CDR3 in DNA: TGCGCCAGCAGTGACTTCGGAGGGGACGTGAATAATGAAAAACTGTTTTTT. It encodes CASSDFGGDVNNEKLFF.

The CDR3 sequence is CASSSPDSLGYTF. The DNA of the CDR3 is TGTGCCAGCAGCTCACCCGACTCCCTGGGCTACACCTTC. This rearrangement joins TRBV7-9 to TRBJ1-2, with D unclear. CDR3 size: 13 residues. Germline CDR1 SEHNR, CDR2 FQNEAQ (reference sequence). Trimming stripped 4 bases from V and 8 bases from J, with 14 bases between. Drawing the rest from reference TRBV7-9 and TRBJ1-2, the complete variable domain is DTGVSQNPRHKITKRGQNVTFRCDPISEHNRLYWYRQTLGQGPEFLTYFQNEAQLEKSRLLSDRFSAERPKGSFSTLEIQRTEQGDSAMYLCASSSPDSLGYTFGSGTRLTVV.

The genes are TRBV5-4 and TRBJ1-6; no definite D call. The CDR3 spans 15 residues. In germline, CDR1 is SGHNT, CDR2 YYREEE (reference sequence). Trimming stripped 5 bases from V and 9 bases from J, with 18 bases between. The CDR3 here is CASSSAMDGSSPLHF. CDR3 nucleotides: TGTGCCAGCAGTTCTGCCATGGATGGGAGTTCACCCCTCCACTTT.

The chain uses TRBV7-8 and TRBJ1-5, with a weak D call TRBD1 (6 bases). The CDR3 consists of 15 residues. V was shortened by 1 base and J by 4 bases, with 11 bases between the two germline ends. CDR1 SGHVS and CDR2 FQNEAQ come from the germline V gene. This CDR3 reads CASSLGGGRNQPQHF. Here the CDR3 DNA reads TGTGCCAGCAGCTTAGGAGGGGGTAGGAATCAGCCCCAGCATTTT.

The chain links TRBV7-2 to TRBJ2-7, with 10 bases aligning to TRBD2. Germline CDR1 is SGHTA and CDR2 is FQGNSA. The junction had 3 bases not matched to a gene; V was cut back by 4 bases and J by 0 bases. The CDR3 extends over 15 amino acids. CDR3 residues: CASSSLAGPSYEQYF. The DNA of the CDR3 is TGTGCCAGCAGCTCACTAGCGGGGCCCTCCTACGAGCAGTACTTC.

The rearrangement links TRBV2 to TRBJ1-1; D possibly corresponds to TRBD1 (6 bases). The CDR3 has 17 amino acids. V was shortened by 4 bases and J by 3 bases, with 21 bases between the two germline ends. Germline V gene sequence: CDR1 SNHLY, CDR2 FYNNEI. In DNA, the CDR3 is TGTGCCAGCAGTGCCAGAAGGGGGACAAACGGGGACACTGAAGCTTTCTTT. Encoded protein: CASSARRGTNGDTEAFF. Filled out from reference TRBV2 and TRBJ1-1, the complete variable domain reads EPEVTQTPSHQVTQMGQEVILRCVPISNHLYFYWYRQILGQKVEFLVSFYNNEISEKSEIFDDQFSVERPDGSNFTLKIRSTKLEDSAMYFCASSARRGTNGDTEAFFGQGTRLTVV.

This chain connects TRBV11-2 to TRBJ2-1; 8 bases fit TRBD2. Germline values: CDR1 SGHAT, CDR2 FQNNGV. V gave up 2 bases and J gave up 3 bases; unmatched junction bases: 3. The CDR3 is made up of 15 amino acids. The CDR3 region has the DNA TGTGCCAGCAGCTTATTCCTAGCGGGCTACAATGAGCAGTTCTTC. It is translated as CASSLFLAGYNEQFF.

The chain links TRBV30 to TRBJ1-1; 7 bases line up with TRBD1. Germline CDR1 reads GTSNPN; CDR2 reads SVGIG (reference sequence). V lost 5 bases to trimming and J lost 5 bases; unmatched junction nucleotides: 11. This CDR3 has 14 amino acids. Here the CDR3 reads CAWQNRGGYTEAFF. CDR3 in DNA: TGTGCCTGGCAAAACAGGGGAGGATATACTGAAGCTTTCTTT. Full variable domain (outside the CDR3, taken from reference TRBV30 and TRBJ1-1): SQTIHQWPATLVQPVGSPLSLECTVEGTSNPNLYWYRQAAGRGLQLLFYSVGIGQISSEVPQNLSASRPQDRQFILSSKKLLLSDSGFYLCAWQNRGGYTEAFFGQGTRLTVV.

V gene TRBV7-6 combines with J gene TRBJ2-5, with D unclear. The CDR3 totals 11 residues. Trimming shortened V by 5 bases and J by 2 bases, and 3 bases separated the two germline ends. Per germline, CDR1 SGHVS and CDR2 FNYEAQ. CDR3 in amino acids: CASSPQETQYF. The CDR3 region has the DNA TGTGCCAGCAGCCCGCAAGAGACCCAGTACTTC.

CDR3 bases: TGTGCCAGCAGCCGCCGGGAGTCTATGAACACTGAAGCTTTCTTT. Translating it yields CASSRRESMNTEAFF. V gene TRBV11-3 combines with J gene TRBJ1-1; D gene uncertain. V was pared by 5 bases and J by 0 bases, with 13 bases between. The CDR3 is 15 residues long. Germline V gene lookup returns CDR1 SGHNT and CDR2 YENEEA.

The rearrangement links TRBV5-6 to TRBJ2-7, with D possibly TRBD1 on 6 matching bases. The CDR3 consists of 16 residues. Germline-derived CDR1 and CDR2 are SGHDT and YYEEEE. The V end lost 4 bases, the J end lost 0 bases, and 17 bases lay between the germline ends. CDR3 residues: CASSARGTLSSYEQYF. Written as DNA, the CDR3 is TGTGCCAGCAGCGCCCGAGGGACATTGAGCTCCTACGAGCAGTACTTC.

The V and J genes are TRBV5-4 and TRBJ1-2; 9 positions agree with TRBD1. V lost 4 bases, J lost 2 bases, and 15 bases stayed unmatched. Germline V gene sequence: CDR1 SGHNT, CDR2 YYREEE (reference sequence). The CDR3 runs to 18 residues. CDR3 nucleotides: TGTGCCAGCAGCCAACTTGTGATACCGGGACAGGGAAACTATGGCTACACCTTC. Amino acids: CASSQLVIPGQGNYGYTF.

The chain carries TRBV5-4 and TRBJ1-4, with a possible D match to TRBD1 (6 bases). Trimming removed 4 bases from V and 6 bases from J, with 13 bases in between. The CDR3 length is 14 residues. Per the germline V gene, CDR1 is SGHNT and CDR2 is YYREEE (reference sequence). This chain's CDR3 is CASSPARGDEKLFF. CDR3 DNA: TGTGCCAGCAGCCCCGCCAGGGGAGATGAAAAACTGTTTTTT.

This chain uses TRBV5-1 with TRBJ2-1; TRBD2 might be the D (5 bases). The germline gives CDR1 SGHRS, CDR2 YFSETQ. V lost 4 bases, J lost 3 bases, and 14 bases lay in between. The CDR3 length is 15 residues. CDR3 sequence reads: CASSPSGYNYNEQFF. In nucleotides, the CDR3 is TGCGCCAGCAGCCCGTCGGGATATAACTACAATGAGCAGTTCTTC.

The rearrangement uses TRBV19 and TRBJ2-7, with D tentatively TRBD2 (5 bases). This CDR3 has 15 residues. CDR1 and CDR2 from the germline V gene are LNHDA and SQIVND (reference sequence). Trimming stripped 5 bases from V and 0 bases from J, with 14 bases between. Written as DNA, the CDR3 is TGTGCCAGTAGTGCATCCGGGATGAGCTCCTACGAGCAGTACTTC. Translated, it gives CASSASGMSSYEQYF.

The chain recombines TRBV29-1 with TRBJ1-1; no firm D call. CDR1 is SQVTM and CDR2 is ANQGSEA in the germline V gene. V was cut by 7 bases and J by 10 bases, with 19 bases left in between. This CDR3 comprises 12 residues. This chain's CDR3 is CSALGRERGAFF. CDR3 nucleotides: TGCAGCGCTCTAGGGAGGGAACGAGGAGCTTTCTTT.

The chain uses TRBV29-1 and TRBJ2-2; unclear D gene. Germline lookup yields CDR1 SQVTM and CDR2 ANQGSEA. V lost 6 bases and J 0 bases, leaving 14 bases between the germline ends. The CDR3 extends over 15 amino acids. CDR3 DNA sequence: TGCAGCGTCCCTGCCTCCCCAGCGAACACCGGGGAGCTGTTTTTT. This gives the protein CSVPASPANTGELFF.

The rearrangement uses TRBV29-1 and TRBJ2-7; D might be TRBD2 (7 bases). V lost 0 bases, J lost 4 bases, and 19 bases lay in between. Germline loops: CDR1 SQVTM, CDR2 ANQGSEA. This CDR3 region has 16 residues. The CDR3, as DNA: TGCAGCGTTGAAGATTTGGCGGGGGCAGGATCGTACGAGCAGTACTTC. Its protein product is CSVEDLAGAGSYEQYF.

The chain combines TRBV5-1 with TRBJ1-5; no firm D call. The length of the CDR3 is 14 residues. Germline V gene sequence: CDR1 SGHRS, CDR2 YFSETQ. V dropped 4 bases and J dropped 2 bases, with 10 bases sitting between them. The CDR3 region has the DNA TGCGCCAGCAGCGACTCTGGAGGCAATCAGCCCCAGCATTTT. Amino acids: CASSDSGGNQPQHF.

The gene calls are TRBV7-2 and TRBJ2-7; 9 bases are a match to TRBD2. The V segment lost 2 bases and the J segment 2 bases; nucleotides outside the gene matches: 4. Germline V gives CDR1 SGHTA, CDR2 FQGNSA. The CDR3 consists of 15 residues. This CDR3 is CASSLYSGGTYEQYF. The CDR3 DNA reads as TGTGCCAGCAGCTTATATAGCGGGGGCACCTACGAGCAGTACTTC.

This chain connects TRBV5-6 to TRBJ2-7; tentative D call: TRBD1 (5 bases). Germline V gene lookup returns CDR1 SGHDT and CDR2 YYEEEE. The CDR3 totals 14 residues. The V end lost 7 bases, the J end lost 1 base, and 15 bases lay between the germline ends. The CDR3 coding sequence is TGTGCCAGCCAAGGGGCGCATATATCCTACGAGCAGTACTTC. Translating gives CASQGAHISYEQYF.

In DNA form, the CDR3 reads TGTGCCAGCTCACTCGACGAGGGACTAGCGGGAGGGCCCGATGAGCAGTTCTTC. This sequence encodes CASSLDEGLAGGPDEQFF. The rearrangement joins TRBV18 to TRBJ2-1; 16 nucleotides match TRBD2. The CDR3 has 18 residues. Germline CDR1 and CDR2: KGHSH and LQKENI. The trim removed 4 bases at V and 8 bases at J, leaving 11 bases unmatched.

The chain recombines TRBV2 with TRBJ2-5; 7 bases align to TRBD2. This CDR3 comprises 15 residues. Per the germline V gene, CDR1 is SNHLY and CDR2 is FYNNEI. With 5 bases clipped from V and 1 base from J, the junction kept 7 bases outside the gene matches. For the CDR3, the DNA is TGTGCCAGCAGTAAACTGCTAGCGGTCCAAGAGACCCAGTACTTC. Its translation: CASSKLLAVQETQYF.